This T cell receptor beta chain was captured by sequencing in a study of early T cells in non-severe SARS-CoV-2 infection. Individual cDNA molecules each received unique molecular identifiers attached to them. TCRdb re-analysed the 5' RACE reads in MiXCR, keeping a single row per CDR3 protein. The sample lists about 76,000 distinct CDR3 sequences; roughly 12% were seen once. The CDR3 covers 14 residues. Trimming took off 9 bases at V and 0 bases at J, with 12 bases between the two ends. Germline V gene lookup returns CDR1 LNHDA and CDR2 SQIVND (reference sequence). Notes on the study in general: VDJdb-based matching was biased toward anti-spike CD8 responses and missed private and CD4 specificities.

The table lists this clonotype with a few counts. Its antigen is currently unknown. Sequencing input: whole blood. The TCR originated in an adult who was a healthcare worker with PCR-confirmed SARS-CoV-2 infection or an uninfected control (not recorded which). The chain is built from TRBV19 and TRBJ1-5, with D uncertain. CDR3 sequence: CASEAQYSNQPQHF. CDR3 sequence (DNA): TGTGCCAGCGAAGCACAGTATAGCAATCAGCCCCAGCATTTT. Full variable domain (rest looked up from reference TRBV19 and TRBJ1-5): DGGITQSPKYLFRKEGQNVTLSCEQNLNHDAMYWYRQDPGQGLRLIYYSQIVNDFQKGDIAEGYSVSREKKESFPLTVTSAQKNPTAFYLCASEAQYSNQPQHFGDGTRLSIL.